Listed below are T cell receptor beta chains from one sample, sequenced in a study of blood T cell repertoires in COVID-19. Profiling relied on immunoSEQ multiplex PCR, and the TCRdb table lists in-frame clones only, not all of them. The sample lists under 200,000 clones, about 85% occurring once. Material for sequencing was peripheral blood. The receptors shown here come from a woman aged 80 or over with COVID-19, enrolled during active disease. The CDR3 runs from the conserved cysteine through the conserved F or W. A D gene is named only where the DNA matches it firmly. Size is stated for part of the rows, as once, few or many counts, or as a class when the clone is expanded.

J: TRBJ1-5
size: -
D: -
V: TRBV10-3
DNA: TGTGCCATCAGTGAGTCGGGGGCCAGCTCGAAGCCCCAGCATTTT
CDR3: CAISESGASSKPQHF

J: TRBJ1-6
size: few
D: TRBD1
V: TRBV6-1
DNA: TGTGCCAGCAGTGAAGCGTTCCCGGGACAGCCACTTTCACCCCTCCACTTT
CDR3: CASSEAFPGQPLSPLHF

J: TRBJ1-1
size: few
D: TRBD1
V: TRBV12-3/TRBV12-4
DNA: TGTGCCAGCAGTTTCGGGGACAGGGCGAGGGCTTTCTTT
CDR3: CASSFGDRARAFF

J: TRBJ1-1
size: -
D: TRBD1
V: TRBV2
DNA: TGTGCCAGCAGTCCAAACTCAGGGGGGATGGAAGCTTTCTTT
CDR3: CASSPNSGGMEAFF

J: TRBJ1-1
size: -
D: -
V: TRBV5-1
DNA: TGCGCCAGCAGCTTGGGTCGTGGGGGCATGAACACTGAAGCTTTCTTT
CDR3: CASSLGRGGMNTEAFF

J: TRBJ1-4
size: -
D: -
V: TRBV5-1
DNA: TGCGCCAGCAGCTTGGGGGACATCAGGATGGAACTGTTTTTT
CDR3: CASSLGDIRMELFF

J: TRBJ1-3
size: -
D: TRBD1
V: TRBV6-5
DNA: TGTGCCAGCAGTTCCGGGACAGGGATTATAGGAAACACCATATATTTT
CDR3: CASSSGTGIIGNTIYF

J: TRBJ1-1
size: -
D: TRBD1
V: TRBV11-2
DNA: TGTGCCAGCAACCCAGGGGGCTTTTGGACCCGGAACACTGAAGCTTTCTTT
CDR3: CASNPGGFWTRNTEAFF

J: TRBJ2-2
size: -
D: TRBD1
V: TRBV29-1
DNA: TGCAGCGTGAGGTCAGGGGGAAGAACCGGGGAGCTGTTTTTT
CDR3: CSVRSGGRTGELFF

J: TRBJ1-6
size: -
D: -
V: TRBV5-1
DNA: TGCGCCAGCAGCTTGGCCGAGGTGGCAGGGTCGTCCTATAATTCACCCCTCCACTTT
CDR3: CASSLAEVAGSSYNSPLHF